The present TCR beta chain was sequenced within a study of T-cell reconstitution after alpha-beta-depleted transplantation in children (dated by TCRdb to the mid-2010s). As for the study more broadly: The study quantitatively tracked T-cell immune reconstitution after TCRalphabeta/CD19-depleted allogeneic hematopoietic cell transplantation in children using TCR repertoire profiling.

The CDR3 starts with the cysteine, ends with the phenylalanine, and has 17 residues. The retained sequence is limited to the CDR3, 51 bases, with the frame set at the first base. The germline V gene provides CDR1 ENHRY and CDR2 SYGVKD. V is pruned by 0 bases and J by 7 bases, leaving 11 bases of the junction without a gene match. Receptor amplification or capture employed PCR. Sequencing relied on an Illumina HiSeq 2500. TCR library preparation used molecular barcoding, with unique molecular identifiers applied to normalize quantification of the TCRbeta repertoire. TCRdb reran the public reads through fastp at Q25 and MiXCR, keeping productive beta chains. Entries that share a CDR3 protein sequence are merged under the most common genes and DNA. The sample includes 600,000 to 700,000 distinct CDR3 sequences, with about 15% observed a single time. The top ten clones comprise 1.1% of the sample. This clonotype was observed many times. The antigen this receptor binds is unknown. No much larger clonotype is one base removed from it; base qualities were not supplied.

Sequences were derived from PBMCs from the stem cell graft donor, sampled from the stem cell graft. The receptor comes from a human donor who donated a stem cell graft to a child with acute myeloid leukemia. The sequence links TRBV10-3 to TRBJ1-5, with TRBD1 identical over 8 junction bases. The CDR3 protein sequence reads: CAISESISTGVRQPQHF. The sequence in DNA is TGTGCCATCAGTGAGTCCATATCGACAGGGGTGCGACAGCCCCAGCATTTT.